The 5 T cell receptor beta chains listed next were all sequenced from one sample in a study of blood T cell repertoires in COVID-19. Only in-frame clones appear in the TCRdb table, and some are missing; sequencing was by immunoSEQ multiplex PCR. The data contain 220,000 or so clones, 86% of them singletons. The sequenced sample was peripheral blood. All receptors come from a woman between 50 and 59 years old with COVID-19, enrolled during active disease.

The CDR3 DNA sequence: TGTGCCAGCAGTGAAGAAGGACAGGGGTTCTATGGCTACACCTTC. Protein sequence: CASSEEGQGFYGYTF. This chain connects TRBV6-1 to TRBJ1-2; the match to TRBD1 covers 9 bases. The CDR3 consists of 15 residues. Losses at the gene ends were 1 base for V and 4 bases for J; bases not matched to a gene: 4. The V gene's germline CDR1 is MNHNS and CDR2 SASEGT.

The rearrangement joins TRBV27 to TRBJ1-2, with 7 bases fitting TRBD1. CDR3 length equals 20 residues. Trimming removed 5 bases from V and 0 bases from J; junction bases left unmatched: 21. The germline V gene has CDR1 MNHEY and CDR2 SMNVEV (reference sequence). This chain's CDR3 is CASSPRGGVLQGKANYGYTF. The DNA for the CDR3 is TGTGCCAGCAGTCCCCGGGGGGGGGTATTACAGGGGAAAGCTAACTATGGCTACACCTTC.

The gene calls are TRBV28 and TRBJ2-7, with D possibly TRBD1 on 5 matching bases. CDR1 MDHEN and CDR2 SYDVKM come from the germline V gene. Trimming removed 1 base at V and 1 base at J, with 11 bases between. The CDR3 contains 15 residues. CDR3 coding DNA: TGTGCCAGCAGTTTATATGGTGACAGATCCTACGAGCAGTACTTC. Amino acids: CASSLYGDRSYEQYF.

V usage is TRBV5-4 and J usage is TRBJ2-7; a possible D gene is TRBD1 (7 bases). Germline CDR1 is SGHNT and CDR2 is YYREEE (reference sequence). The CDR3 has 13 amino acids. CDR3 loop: CATASGGSYEQYF. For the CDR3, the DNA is TGTGCTACAGCGTCAGGGGGGTCCTACGAGCAGTACTTC. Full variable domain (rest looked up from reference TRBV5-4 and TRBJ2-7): ETGVTQSPTHLIKTRGQQVTLRCSSQSGHNTVSWYQQALGQGPQFIFQYYREEENGRGNFPPRFSGLQFPNYSSELNVNALELDDSALYLCATASGGSYEQYFGPGTRLTVT.

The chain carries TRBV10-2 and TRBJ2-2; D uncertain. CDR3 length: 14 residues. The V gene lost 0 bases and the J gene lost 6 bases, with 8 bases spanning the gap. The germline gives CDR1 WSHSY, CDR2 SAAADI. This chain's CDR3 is CASSESQFAGELFF. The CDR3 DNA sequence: TGCGCCAGCAGTGAGTCACAGTTCGCCGGGGAGCTGTTTTTT.